This T cell receptor (beta chain) was identified in a study of cytotoxic CD8 clonotypes in ibrutinib-treated CLL. CDR1 is SGHTA, CDR2 FQGNSA, per germline. Trimming took 6 bases from V and 6 from J, leaving 10 bases between them. CDR3 length: 12 residues. TCRdb's copy holds only in-frame clones and misses some; the assay was immunoSEQ multiplex PCR. The sample includes 160,000 or so clones, approximately 77% of them seen just once. This clone came up once. This specimen consisted of PBMCs, obtained after 12 months of ibrutinib treatment. The chain uses TRBV7-2 and TRBJ2-3, with unresolved D. The TCR was taken from a human donor with chronic lymphocytic leukemia. The chain's CDR3 is CASRSQADTQYF. For the CDR3, the DNA is TGTGCCAGCAGGAGCCAAGCCGATACGCAGTATTTT.